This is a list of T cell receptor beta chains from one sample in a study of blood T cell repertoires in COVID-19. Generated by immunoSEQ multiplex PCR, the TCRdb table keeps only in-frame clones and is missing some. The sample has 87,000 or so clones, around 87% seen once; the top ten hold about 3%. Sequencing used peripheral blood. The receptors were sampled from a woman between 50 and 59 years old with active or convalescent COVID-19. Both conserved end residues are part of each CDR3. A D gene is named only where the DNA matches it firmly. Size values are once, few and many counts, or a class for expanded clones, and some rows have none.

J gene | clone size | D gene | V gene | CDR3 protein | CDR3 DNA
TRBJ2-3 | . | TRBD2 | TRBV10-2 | CAALAGGGTDTQYF | TGCGCCGCCCTAGCGGGGGGGGGTACTGATACGCAGTATTTT
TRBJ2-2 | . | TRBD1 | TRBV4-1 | CASSQFPGTGNGELFF | TGCGCCAGCAGCCAATTCCCCGGGACAGGTAACGGGGAGCTGTTTTTT
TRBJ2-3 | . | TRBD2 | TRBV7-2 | CASSLQRGAGGDTQYF | TGTGCCAGCAGCTTACAGCGGGGGGCGGGCGGAGATACGCAGTATTTT
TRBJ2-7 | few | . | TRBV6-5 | CASRAREESYF | TGTGCCAGCAGGGCCAGGGAGGAGTCGTACTTC
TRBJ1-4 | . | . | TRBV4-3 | CASSRAQARELFF | TGCGCCAGCAGCCGCGCACAGGCCCGCGAACTGTTTTTT
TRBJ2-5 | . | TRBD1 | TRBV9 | CASSARTGVQETQYF | TGTGCCAGCAGTGCAAGGACAGGGGTCCAAGAGACCCAGTACTTC
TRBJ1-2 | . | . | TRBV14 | CASSQVKGRTYGYTF | TGTGCCAGCAGCCAAGTGAAGGGGAGGACCTATGGCTACACCTTC
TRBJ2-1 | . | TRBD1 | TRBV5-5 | CASSSPGQGRDSYNEQFF | TGTGCCAGCAGCTCGCCGGGACAGGGAAGAGACTCCTACAATGAGCAGTTCTTC
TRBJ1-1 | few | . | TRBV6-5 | CASGVSGMGTEAFF | TGTGCCAGCGGAGTTAGTGGTATGGGCACTGAAGCTTTCTTT
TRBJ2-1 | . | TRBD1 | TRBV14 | CASSQEPGQGATYNEQFF | TGTGCCAGCAGCCAGGAGCCGGGACAGGGGGCTACATACAATGAGCAGTTCTTC
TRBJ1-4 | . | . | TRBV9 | CASSGGGRVGEKLFF | TGTGCCAGCAGCGGGGGAGGGAGGGTCGGCGAAAAACTGTTTTTT
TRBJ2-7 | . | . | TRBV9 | CASSVDGGVGYEQYF | TGTGCCAGCAGCGTAGATGGCGGGGTCGGCTACGAGCAGTACTTC
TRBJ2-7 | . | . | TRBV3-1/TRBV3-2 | CASSQGPRSYEQYF | TGTGCCAGCAGCCAAGGTCCTCGGAGCTACGAGCAGTACTTC